This T cell receptor beta chain was observed in a study of beta chain features in type 1 diabetes. Study findings and constraints: Within patients, naive, central memory and Treg TCRB repertoires seemed more similar than within healthy donors. Shortening that was moderate but significant affected the TCRB CDR3s of Type 1 diabetes patients in all four CD4+ subsets.

Sequenced material consisted of expressed TCRB transcripts (all of the isolated RNA was reverse transcribed). Libraries were prepared by immunoSEQ multiplex PCR; TCRdb keeps only in-frame clonotypes and omits some of them. The sample contains 250,000 to 350,000 clones, 15% of which appear only once. This clone was picked up a small number of times. Its antigen remains unidentified. With V trimmed by 7 bases and J by 5 bases, 13 bases remained unmatched. The CDR3 spans 16 residues. The germline V gene encodes CDR1 SNHLY and CDR2 FYNNEI. The sequenced sample was naive CD4+ T cells from blood. The chain recombines TRBV2 with TRBJ2-5; 10 nucleotides match TRBD2. This TCR was recovered from a man between 18 and 29 years old with type 1 diabetes. CDR3 protein: CASIEASGRAWETQYF. The CDR3 nucleotides read TGTGCCAGCATCGAGGCGAGCGGGAGGGCCTGGGAGACCCAGTACTTC.